The rows below give T cell receptor beta chains drawn from one sample of a study of T cells after yellow fever vaccination. From the 5' RACE reads, TCRdb called clonotypes with MiXCR, one entry per CDR3 protein. Of 300,000 or so distinct CDR3 sequences in the sample, around 13% were seen once. Sequenced material: CD4+ T cells sorted from PBMCs, taken 45 days after the yellow fever booster vaccination. The source is a man aged 25-40 years who received the YFV17D yellow fever vaccine. Both conserved end residues are part of each CDR3. The D gene is left open where the match is weak. Size tells how often a clone was seen (once, few, many) or the class of an expanded clone, and some rows leave it out.

TRBJ2-2	NA	few	TRBV20-1	CSARVGGGTGELFF	TGCAGTGCTAGAGTCGGAGGGGGAACCGGGGAGCTGTTTTTT
TRBJ1-3	NA	NA	TRBV5-1	CASSLWGPTEPYSGNTIYF	TGCGCCAGCAGCTTGTGGGGTCCCACGGAGCCTTACTCTGGAAACACCATATATTTT
TRBJ2-6	NA	NA	TRBV12-3/TRBV12-4	CASSSLVGGANVLTF	TGTGCCAGCAGTTCCCTGGTCGGTGGGGCCAACGTCCTGACTTTC
TRBJ2-1	NA	few	TRBV24-1	CATSDFRRVEQFF	TGTGCCACCAGTGATTTTAGACGGGTTGAGCAGTTCTTC
TRBJ2-4	TRBD2	few	TRBV20-1	CSARGLAGINIQYF	TGCAGTGCGAGGGGTCTAGCGGGGATAAACATTCAGTACTTC
TRBJ2-2	NA	NA	TRBV7-9	CASSPGHGNTGELFF	TGTGCCAGCAGCCCAGGACATGGGAACACCGGGGAGCTGTTTTTT
TRBJ2-3	NA	many	TRBV21-1	CASSKAGDRGTDTQYF	TGTGCCAGCAGCAAAGCAGGGGACAGGGGAACAGATACGCAGTATTTT
TRBJ2-5	NA	NA	TRBV5-6	CASSLNGGQQTQYF	TGTGCCAGCAGCTTGAACGGGGGCCAACAGACCCAGTACTTC
TRBJ2-3	NA	NA	TRBV2	CASSESFTDTQYF	TGTGCCAGCAGTGAAAGCTTCACAGATACGCAGTATTTT
TRBJ2-5	TRBD2	few	TRBV29-1	CSVGLAGSKTQYF	TGCAGCGTTGGACTAGCGGGGTCAAAGACCCAGTACTTC
TRBJ2-1	NA	NA	TRBV7-3	CASSNGAGGQFF	TGTGCCAGCAGCAACGGGGCCGGCGGGCAGTTCTTC
TRBJ2-3	NA	many	TRBV20-1	CSAREMGRGASDTQYF	TGCAGTGCTAGAGAGATGGGCAGGGGGGCATCGGATACGCAGTATTTT
TRBJ2-1	NA	NA	TRBV5-4	CASSLGGLTNEQFF	TGTGCCAGCAGCTTGGGGGGACTTACCAATGAGCAGTTCTTC
TRBJ2-7	NA	NA	TRBV27	CASSFKGSYEQYF	TGTGCCAGCAGTTTTAAGGGCTCCTACGAGCAGTACTTC
TRBJ2-3	NA	NA	TRBV5-1	CASSPNGQAGTDTQYF	TGCGCCAGCAGCCCAAACGGACAGGCGGGGACAGATACGCAGTATTTT
TRBJ2-4	NA	few	TRBV25-1	CASSELSSPGSIQYF	TGTGCCAGCAGTGAATTAAGTTCTCCAGGGAGCATTCAGTACTTC
TRBJ2-1	TRBD1	NA	TRBV10-3	CAIRTGGLEYNEQFF	TGTGCCATCAGGACAGGGGGGCTGGAATACAATGAGCAGTTCTTC